Below are 21 T cell receptor beta chains sequenced from a single sample in a study of CD8 T cells in ankylosing spondylitis. TCRdb ran MiXCR on the 5' RACE reads and lists one entry per CDR3 protein. The repertoire holds a few hundred thousand distinct CDR3 sequences, with over 15% as singletons. Study-wide findings and caveats: What appeared characteristic of ankylosing spondylitis blood was a TCR beta motif of 7 or 8 highly homologous variants.

These receptors have no identified antigens. Sample: blood, either unsorted or a sorted T cell fraction (not recorded which). These receptors all come from a male donor with ankylosing spondylitis.

This clonotype has just a few counts. V usage is TRBV19 and J usage is TRBJ2-3, with D perhaps matching TRBD1 (6 bases). The germline V gene has CDR1 LNHDA and CDR2 SQIVND (reference sequence). The CDR3 totals 13 residues. V was pared by 7 bases and J by 1 base, with 9 bases between. CDR3 in DNA: TGTGCCAGTACCCGACAGGGCACAGATACGCAGTATTTT. As protein: CASTRQGTDTQYF.

This clonotype was observed a few times. The chain combines TRBV12-3 or TRBV12-4 with TRBJ2-3, with a tentative D call TRBD2 (6 bases). The CDR3 loop spans 15 amino acids. V lost 7 bases, J lost 0 bases, and 14 bases lay in between. The CDR3 here is CASTSGDSSTDTQYF. CDR3 nucleotides: TGTGCCAGCACCTCGGGGGATAGTAGCACAGATACGCAGTATTTT.

This chain uses TRBV6-5 with TRBJ1-1, with D tentatively TRBD1 (5 bases). From germline, CDR1 is MNHEY and CDR2 SVGAGI. The CDR3 covers 14 residues. Trimming cost V 2 bases and J 5 bases, with 12 bases left between them. The DNA for the CDR3 is TGTGCCAGCAGTTACGACGCAGGGCGGACTGAAGCTTTCTTT. Protein sequence: CASSYDAGRTEAFF.

The V and J genes are TRBV5-1 and TRBJ2-5; D perhaps matches TRBD1 (5 bases). With 4 bases removed from V and 3 bases from J, the gap between germline ends came to 13 bases. Germline V gene lookup returns CDR1 SGHRS and CDR2 YFSETQ. CDR3 length equals 14 residues. This chain's CDR3 is CASSTNPTEETQYF. CDR3 nucleotide sequence: TGCGCCAGCAGCACCAACCCGACAGAAGAGACCCAGTACTTC.

This clonotype has just a few counts. This sequence joins TRBV4-1 and TRBJ2-7; 12 bases are shared with TRBD2. V was pared by 4 bases and J by 3 bases, with 4 bases of the junction left unmatched. The CDR3 extends over 15 amino acids. CDR1 is MGHRA, CDR2 YSYEKL, per germline. CDR3 protein: CASSRTLAGGYEQYF. The CDR3 DNA follows: TGCGCCAGCAGCCGGACACTAGCGGGGGGCTACGAGCAGTACTTC.

This chain links TRBV5-1 with TRBJ1-1; maybe TRBD1 (5 bases). The V end lost 1 base, the J end lost 3 bases, and 16 bases lay between the germline ends. Germline V gene lookup returns CDR1 SGHRS and CDR2 YFSETQ. This CDR3 comprises 16 residues. The CDR3 coding sequence is TGCGCCAGCAGCTTGTTGACCCTACGAGGGGACACTGAAGCTTTCTTT. The encoded protein is CASSLLTLRGDTEAFF.

J is TRBJ2-7 and V is TRBV5-5, with a possible D match to TRBD2 (5 bases). Trimming shortened V by 1 base and J by 1 base, and 12 bases separated the two germline ends. The CDR3 covers 15 residues. Germline CDR1 reads SGHKS; CDR2 reads YYEKEE (reference sequence). The CDR3 DNA follows: TGTGCCAGCAGCTTGTCGGCTAGCATGTCCTACGAGCAGTACTTC. Amino acid sequence: CASSLSASMSYEQYF. The entire variable domain, with the rest obtained from reference TRBV5-5 and TRBJ2-7, is as follows: DAGVTQSPTHLIKTRGQQVTLRCSPISGHKSVSWYQQVLGQGPQFIFQYYEKEERGRGNFPDRFSARQFPNYSSELNVNALLLGDSALYLCASSLSASMSYEQYFGPGTRLTVT.

V usage is TRBV4-2 and J usage is TRBJ2-5; a possible D gene is TRBD1 (6 bases). V gave up 0 bases and J gave up 2 bases, with 10 bases separating them. This CDR3 spans 15 amino acids. Germline V lookup: CDR1 LGHNA, CDR2 YNFKEQ. The CDR3 region is CASSQDGTPQETQYF. The CDR3 DNA sequence: TGTGCCAGCAGCCAAGATGGGACACCTCAAGAGACCCAGTACTTC.

This clonotype occurred a few times. V is TRBV20-1 and J is TRBJ1-1; D is undetermined. From germline, CDR1 is DFQATT and CDR2 SNEGSKA (reference sequence). Trimming removed 5 bases from V and 4 bases from J, with 8 bases in between. CDR3 length equals 11 residues. The CDR3 DNA is TGCAGTGCTTTTCGGATCACTGAAGCTTTCTTT. Translation gives CSAFRITEAFF.

This rearrangement joins TRBV7-3 to TRBJ2-3; 11 nucleotides match TRBD2. CDR1 is SGHTA and CDR2 is FQGTGA in the germline V gene. The CDR3 has 17 amino acids. The ends lost 0 bases at V and 1 base at J; junction bases unmatched: 3. The CDR3, as DNA: TGTGCCAGCAGCTTAACGGGTAGCGGGGGGGGCACAGATACGCAGTATTTT. It is translated as CASSLTGSGGGTDTQYF. The full variable domain, in which reference TRBV7-3 and TRBJ2-3 provide the parts outside the CDR3, is GAGVSQTPSNKVTEKGKYVELRCDPISGHTALYWYRQSLGQGPEFLIYFQGTGAADDSGLPNDRFFAVRPEGSVSTLKIQRTERGDSAVYLCASSLTGSGGGTDTQYFGPGTRLTVL.

The genes are TRBV20-1 and TRBJ1-1; 7 bases line up with TRBD1. Per germline, CDR1 DFQATT and CDR2 SNEGSKA (reference sequence). This CDR3 region has 14 residues. J was trimmed by 5 bases and V by 3 bases; bases with no gene match: 9. The CDR3 DNA reads TGCAGTGCTAGTCTGCGACAGGGTAAGACTGAAGCTTTCTTT. This encodes CSASLRQGKTEAFF.

The sample holds a few counts of this clonotype. The gene calls are TRBV25-1 and TRBJ1-2; 8 nucleotides agree with TRBD1. With 8 bases clipped from V and 0 bases from J, the junction kept 8 bases outside the gene matches. The CDR3 is made up of 15 amino acids. Germline CDR1 MGHDK, CDR2 SYGVNS. The CDR3 DNA reads as TGTGCCAGCGCTCCCCGGGACAGGTCTAACTATGGCTACACCTTC. This translates into CASAPRDRSNYGYTF.

The chain couples TRBV27 to TRBJ1-1; 9 nucleotides line up with TRBD1. Germline trimming cut 3 bases from V and 6 bases from J; bases unmatched to any gene: 8. This CDR3 is built from 15 residues. The germline V gene has CDR1 MNHEY and CDR2 SMNVEV (reference sequence). The CDR3 sequence is CASSFRPGQGAEAFF. The CDR3 nucleotides read TGTGCCAGCAGTTTTAGACCGGGACAGGGAGCTGAAGCTTTCTTT.

In this sample, this clonotype turned up many times. The junction differs from germline at one of its ends, possibly a read error. The chain employs TRBV5-1 and TRBJ2-5; D remains unclear. The CDR3 totals 12 residues. Germline CDR1 SGHRS, CDR2 YFSETQ. CDR3 bases: TGTGCCAGCAGCTTACCCCAAGAGACCCAGTACTTC. This translates into CASSLPQETQYF.

The chain has TRBV11-2 and TRBJ2-5; 16 nucleotides match TRBD2. V was pared by 5 bases and J by 5 bases, with 8 bases of the junction left unmatched. CDR1 and CDR2 (germline): SGHAT, FQNNGV. CDR3 size: 17 residues. This CDR3 reads CASSHGTSGRAGETQYF. The CDR3 DNA reads as TGTGCCAGCAGCCACGGGACTAGCGGGAGGGCCGGTGAGACCCAGTACTTC.

This clonotype was detected ten times or more. V gene TRBV12-3 or TRBV12-4 combines with J gene TRBJ1-5, with 8 positions matching TRBD1. The CDR3 consists of 15 residues. V was clipped by 5 bases and J by 7 bases; unmatched bases: 10. CDR3 amino acids: CASSPGTGVGQPQHF. The CDR3 region has the DNA TGTGCCAGCAGTCCAGGGACAGGTGTGGGGCAGCCCCAGCATTTT.

This chain connects TRBV6-2 or TRBV6-3 to TRBJ2-7; D remains ambiguous. The V gene lost 7 bases and the J gene lost 1 base, with 17 bases spanning the gap. This CDR3 is 15 amino acids long. CDR1 MNHEY and CDR2 SVGEGT come from the germline V gene. The CDR3 region has the DNA TGTGCCAGCACCACCCCAGGACGAAATTCCTACGAGCAGTACTTC. Translation: CASTTPGRNSYEQYF.

The rearrangement uses TRBV29-1 and TRBJ2-7, with D perhaps matching TRBD1 (6 bases). The CDR3 covers 13 residues. The germline gives CDR1 SQVTM, CDR2 ANQGSEA. Trimming removed 6 bases from V and 6 bases from J, with 18 bases in between. The CDR3 sequence is CSVGHLTGSEQYF. The CDR3 DNA reads TGCAGCGTCGGACACTTAACAGGGAGCGAGCAGTACTTC.

This chain joins TRBV6-1 and TRBJ1-6, with 7 bases lining up with TRBD1. V dropped 7 bases and J dropped 7; count of bases not matched to a gene: 7. CDR1 is MNHNS, CDR2 SASEGT, per germline. This CDR3 region has 14 residues. CDR3 DNA sequence: TGTGCCAGCACCCGACAGGGAAGCAATTCACCCCTCCACTTT. Protein product: CASTRQGSNSPLHF.

This clonotype was counted a few times. The chain combines TRBV12-5 with TRBJ2-5; D assignment may be TRBD1 or TRBD2 (5 bases each). Germline V gene data show CDR1 as LGHNT and CDR2 as FRNRAP. The V end was cut by 7 bases, the J end by 7 bases, with 13 bases between. The CDR3 extends over 12 amino acids. The CDR3 DNA sequence: TGTGCTAGTGCTGGGACCTCACCGACCCAGTACTTC. Translation gives CASAGTSPTQYF.

This CDR3 reads CASSRDRVKLFF. DNA for the CDR3: TGTGCCAGCTCCCGGGACAGGGTGAAACTGTTTTTT. The chain is built from TRBV18 and TRBJ1-4, with 9 bases aligning to TRBD1. The V and J ends lost 6 bases and 11 bases, in that order; junction bases with no gene match: 4. CDR3 size: 12 residues. Germline V lookup: CDR1 KGHSH, CDR2 LQKENI.